The rows below give T cell receptor beta chains drawn from one sample of a study of shared clonotypes between healthy human individuals. The table came from immunoSEQ multiplex PCR; TCRdb's copy has only in-frame clones and leaves some out. The sample carries about 610,000 clones, roughly 97% recorded once. Sequencing used naive CD4+ T cells sorted from blood. These receptors were obtained from a woman between 25 and 40 years old in good health. The CDR3 runs from the conserved cysteine through the conserved F or W. D genes are given only for firm matches. Size is omitted from some rows. Given values are once, few, many or a class for expanded clones.

.	TRBV10-3	TRBJ2-7	.	TGTGCCATCAGTGATGCCTCAGGCGTCAGCGAGCAGTACTTC	CAISDASGVSEQYF
TRBD2	TRBV25-1	TRBJ2-1	.	TGTGCCAGCAGTGAATTAAGATCTAGCGGCTATGGGTATGAGCAGTTCTTC	CASSELRSSGYGYEQFF
TRBD1	TRBV5-8	TRBJ1-2	.	TGTGCCAGCAGCTTGAGGACAGGGGGGGGCTATGGCTACACCTTC	CASSLRTGGGYGYTF
.	TRBV19	TRBJ1-3	.	TGTGCCAGTAGTCAAGCGGGACAAAGCTCTGGAAACACCATATATTTT	CASSQAGQSSGNTIYF
TRBD1	TRBV29-1	TRBJ2-6	.	TGCAGCGTTGATGGAGGGCAGGGGGCGGCGGGGGCCAACGTCCTGACTTTC	CSVDGGQGAAGANVLTF
.	TRBV4-1	TRBJ1-2	.	TGCGCCAGCAGCCAAGATCAGGGGATCTATGGCTACACCTTC	CASSQDQGIYGYTF
.	TRBV5-4	TRBJ2-1	.	TGTGCCAGCAGCTTGGCCTATGGGACGGCTTACAATGAGCAGTTCTTC	CASSLAYGTAYNEQFF
TRBD2	TRBV19	TRBJ2-1	.	TGTGCCAGTAGTACGCGAACTAGCGGCCGAAGGAATGAGCAGTTCTTC	CASSTRTSGRRNEQFF
TRBD2	TRBV29-1	TRBJ2-7	.	TGCAGCGTTGCCCCGGGACTACATCGATTCGAGCAGTACTTC	CSVAPGLHRFEQYF
.	TRBV18	TRBJ1-2	.	TGTGCCAGCTCCCAGGCAGCCGCCGGTGGCTACACCTTC	CASSQAAAGGYTF
.	TRBV14	TRBJ2-2	once	TGTGCCAGCAGTCGGGACATCCGGGAGCTGTTTTTT	CASSRDIRELFF
.	TRBV6-5	TRBJ2-1	.	TGTGCCAGTGGGGCGCGGGCCTACAATGAGCAGTTCTTC	CASGARAYNEQFF
.	TRBV10-3	TRBJ1-2	once	TGTGCCACGGGTTTCGCGGGGCAGGGCTCGTATGGCTACACCTTC	CATGFAGQGSYGYTF
.	TRBV11-2	TRBJ1-1	once	TGTGCCAGCAGCCCCTACGGGGGGCAAGGAACTGAAGCTTTCTTT	CASSPYGGQGTEAFF
.	TRBV11-2	TRBJ1-2	.	TGTGCCAGCAGCCCCCGCGGGGTAGACTATGGCTACACCTTC	CASSPRGVDYGYTF
.	TRBV5-1	TRBJ1-4	once	TGCGCCAGCAGCTTGGTCGGGGGTCAGGAAAAACTGTTTTTT	CASSLVGGQEKLFF
TRBD2	TRBV10-1	TRBJ2-3	.	TGCGCCAGCAGTGAAGGGCTAGCGGGTAGCACAGATACGCAGTATTTT	CASSEGLAGSTDTQYF
TRBD1	TRBV2	TRBJ1-4	.	TGTGCCAGCAGGGAGGACAGGGGTGGCGAAAAACTGTTTTTT	CASREDRGGEKLFF
TRBD2	TRBV28	TRBJ2-7	.	TGTGCCAGCAGTTTAACTTCTAGCGGGAGTCAGGCCGAGCAGTACTTC	CASSLTSSGSQAEQYF
TRBD1	TRBV4-1	TRBJ1-1	.	TGCGCCAGCAGCCAAGATAGTAACAGGGGGCAAACTGAAGCTTTCTTT	CASSQDSNRGQTEAFF
.	TRBV19	TRBJ1-5	once	TGTGCCAGTAGTATAGAGTATGAACAGCCCCAGCATTTT	CASSIEYEQPQHF
TRBD2	TRBV27	TRBJ2-1	.	TGTGCCAGCTCGATCACTACTAGCGGACTCCGGGACGGGGCCAATGAGCAGTTCTTC	CASSITTSGLRDGANEQFF
.	TRBV9	TRBJ1-1	.	TGTGCCAGCAGCCCCTGGACAGAGACCTCTGAAGCTTTCTTT	CASSPWTETSEAFF
.	TRBV5-1	TRBJ2-2	.	TGCGCCAGCAGCCTCGGACTTTCCGGGGAGCTGTTTTTT	CASSLGLSGELFF
TRBD1	TRBV5-1	TRBJ1-2	.	TGCGCCAGCAGCGTACCGGGACAGGGTAACTATGGCTACACCTTC	CASSVPGQGNYGYTF
.	TRBV2	TRBJ2-7	once	TGTGCCAGCATGGAAGGGGGGGGGTACGAGCAGTACTTC	CASMEGGGYEQYF
TRBD1	TRBV23-1	TRBJ2-3	.	TGCGCCAGCAGTTGGACAGGGCGAAGGGCCACAGATACGCAGTATTTT	CASSWTGRRATDTQYF
.	TRBV7-6	TRBJ2-2	once	TGTGCCAGCAGCTTAGGGACTACTACCGGGGAGCTGTTTTTT	CASSLGTTTGELFF
.	TRBV10-1	TRBJ2-7	.	TGCGCCAGCAGTGAAAGTCTCTACGAGCAGTACTTC	CASSESLYEQYF
.	TRBV28	TRBJ1-1	.	TGTGCCAGCAGTCAGGGGACGATGAACACTGAAGCTTTCTTT	CASSQGTMNTEAFF
.	TRBV10-3	TRBJ2-5	.	TGTGCCATCAGTGGACAGCCTCAAGAGACCCAGTACTTC	CAISGQPQETQYF
TRBD1	TRBV15	TRBJ2-7	.	TGTGCCACCAGCAGAGGGGGACAGGACCTGGAGCAGTACTTC	CATSRGGQDLEQYF
.	TRBV6-5	TRBJ2-3	.	TGTGCCAGCAAAGAAACCCAAAGCACAGATACGCAGTATTTT	CASKETQSTDTQYF
.	TRBV5-1	TRBJ2-5	.	.	CASTGGSFLETQYF
TRBD1	TRBV6-6	TRBJ1-5	once	TGTGCCAGCAGTGAGGACAGGGGTAGCAATCAGCCCCAGCATTTT	CASSEDRGSNQPQHF
TRBD2	TRBV28	TRBJ2-3	.	TGTGCCAGCAGCCTTAGTTCCGCGGGAGGTACAGATACGCAGTATTTT	CASSLSSAGGTDTQYF
.	TRBV20-1	TRBJ2-5	.	TGCAGTGCTATAGAAGAGACCCAGTACTTC	CSAIEETQYF
.	TRBV5-1	TRBJ1-5	.	TGCGCCAGCAGCTTGGGGGGGTATAGCAATCAGCCCCAGCATTTT	CASSLGGYSNQPQHF
TRBD2	TRBV7-9	TRBJ2-1	.	TGTGCCAGCAGCCCTCCTAGCGGGAGGGTTTCCTACAATGAGCAGTTCTTC	CASSPPSGRVSYNEQFF
.	TRBV15	TRBJ2-5	once	TGTGCCACCAGCAGAGATAGGGGGAGAGAGACCCAGTACTTC	CATSRDRGRETQYF
.	TRBV7-9	TRBJ2-5	.	TGTGCCAGCAGCTTAATCTATGAGACCCAGTACTTC	CASSLIYETQYF
TRBD2	TRBV29-1	TRBJ2-3	.	TGCAGCGTTCCCGGAGCCGCGACTAGCGGAGACACAGATACGCAGTATTTT	CSVPGAATSGDTDTQYF
TRBD1	TRBV28	TRBJ1-1	.	TGTGCCAGCAGTTCAGCCGGGACAGGGGGAGTTCGGCACACTGAAGCTTTCTTT	CASSSAGTGGVRHTEAFF
.	TRBV21-1	TRBJ2-2	.	TGTGCCAGCAGACCCCGACAGGGCGAGGACGCCGGGGAGCTGTTTTTT	CASRPRQGEDAGELFF
TRBD2	TRBV30	TRBJ2-1	once	TGTGCCTGGAGTGCGGGACTAGCGGGAGTTAGTGAGCAGTTCTTC	CAWSAGLAGVSEQFF
.	TRBV28	TRBJ2-5	.	TGTGCCAGCAGTTTAGGACAGTCGCGGGAGACCCAGTACTTC	CASSLGQSRETQYF
.	TRBV5-4	TRBJ2-2	.	TGTGCCAGCAGCTTAATGACCGAACCCGGGGAGCTGTTTTTT	CASSLMTEPGELFF
TRBD1	TRBV5-4	TRBJ2-5	.	TGTGCCAGCAGCCCTGGACAGGGAGGACCCGAGACCCAGTACTTC	CASSPGQGGPETQYF